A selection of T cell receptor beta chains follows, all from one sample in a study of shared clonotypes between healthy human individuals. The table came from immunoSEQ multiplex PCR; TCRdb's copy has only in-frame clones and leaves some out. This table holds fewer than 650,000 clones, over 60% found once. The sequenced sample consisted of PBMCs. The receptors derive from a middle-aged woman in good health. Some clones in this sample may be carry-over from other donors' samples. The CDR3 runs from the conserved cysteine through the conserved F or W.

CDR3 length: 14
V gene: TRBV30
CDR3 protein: CATESGVGGGELFF

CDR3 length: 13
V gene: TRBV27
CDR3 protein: CASSSEMRNEQFF

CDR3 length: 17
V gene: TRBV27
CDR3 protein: CASSPWGGRGLQDTQYF

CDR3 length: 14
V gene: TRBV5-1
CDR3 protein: CASSSHGQGTEAFF

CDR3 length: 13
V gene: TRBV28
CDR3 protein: CASSWRGTHTIYF

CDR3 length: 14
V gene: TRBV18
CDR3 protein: CASSPGHSNQPQHF

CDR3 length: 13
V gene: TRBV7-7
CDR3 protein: CASSLGGAEELFF

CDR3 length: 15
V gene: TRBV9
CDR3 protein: CASSPRDTQVIGYTF

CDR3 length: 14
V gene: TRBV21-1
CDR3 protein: CASSTPSCNYGYTF

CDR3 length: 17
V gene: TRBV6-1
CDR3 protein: CASSGRGTSGRWYEQFF

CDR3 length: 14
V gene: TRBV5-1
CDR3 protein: CASSFPGDTGELFF

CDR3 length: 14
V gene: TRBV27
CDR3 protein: CASSPPGRNYGYTF

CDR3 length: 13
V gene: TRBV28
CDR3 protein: CASRMTGNYEQYF

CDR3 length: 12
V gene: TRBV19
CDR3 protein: CASSITVKPQHF

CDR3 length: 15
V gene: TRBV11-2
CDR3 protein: CASSLVDGQLGELFF

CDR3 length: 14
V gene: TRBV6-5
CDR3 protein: CASSKTSGDYEQYF

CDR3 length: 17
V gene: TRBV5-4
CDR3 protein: CASSLGLAGGLPYEQYF

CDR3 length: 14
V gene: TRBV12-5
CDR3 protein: CASGGDAQRETQYF

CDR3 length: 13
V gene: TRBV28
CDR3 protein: CASTQGGTGELFF

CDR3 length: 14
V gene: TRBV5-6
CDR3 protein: CASSWGRRWRQAFF

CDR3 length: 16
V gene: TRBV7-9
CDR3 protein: CASSPGGLTGGYGYTF

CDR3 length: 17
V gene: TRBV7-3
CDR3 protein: CASSLKGGRPSTDTQYF

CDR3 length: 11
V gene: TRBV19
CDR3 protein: CASPTRVGYTF

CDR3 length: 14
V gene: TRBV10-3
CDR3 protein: CAISEWGTGNGYTF

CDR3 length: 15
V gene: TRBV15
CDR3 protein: CATSRPAFSTDTQYF

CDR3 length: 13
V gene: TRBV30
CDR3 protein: CAWSVGLGYEQYF

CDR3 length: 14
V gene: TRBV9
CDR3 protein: CASSAPEGTGELFF

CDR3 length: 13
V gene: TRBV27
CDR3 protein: CASSWRGNTEAFF

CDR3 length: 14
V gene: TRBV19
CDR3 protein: CASSIRDFPYEQYF

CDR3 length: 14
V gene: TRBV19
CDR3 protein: CASSALVLGETQYF

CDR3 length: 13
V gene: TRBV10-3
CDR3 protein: CAITADRNTEAFF

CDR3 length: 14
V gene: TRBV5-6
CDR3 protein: CASTDRGRAEKLFF

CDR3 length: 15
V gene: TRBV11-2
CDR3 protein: CASSLLAGASYEQYF

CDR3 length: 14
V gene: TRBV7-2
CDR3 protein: CASSLTSGSSETFF